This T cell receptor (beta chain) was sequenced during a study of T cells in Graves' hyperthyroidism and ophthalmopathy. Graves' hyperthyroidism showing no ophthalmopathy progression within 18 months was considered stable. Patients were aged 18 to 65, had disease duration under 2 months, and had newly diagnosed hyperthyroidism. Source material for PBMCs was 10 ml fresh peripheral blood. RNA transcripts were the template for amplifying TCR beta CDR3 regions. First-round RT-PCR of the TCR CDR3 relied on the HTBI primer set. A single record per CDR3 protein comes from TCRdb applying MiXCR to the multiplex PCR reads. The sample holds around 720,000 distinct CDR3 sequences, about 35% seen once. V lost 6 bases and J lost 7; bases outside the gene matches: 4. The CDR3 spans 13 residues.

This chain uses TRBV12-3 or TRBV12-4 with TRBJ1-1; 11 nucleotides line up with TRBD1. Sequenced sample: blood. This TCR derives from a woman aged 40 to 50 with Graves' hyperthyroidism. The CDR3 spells CASSGTGGDEAFF. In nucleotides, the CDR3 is TGTGCCAGCAGCGGGACAGGGGGGGATGAAGCTTTCTTT.